Each of the 5 T cell receptor beta chains below was sequenced from the same sample in a study of blood T cells in healthy people across ages. The second PCR ran about 6 to 11 cycles with a sample-barcoded 5' primer and J-beta primers. TCRdb re-called the 5' RACE reads through MiXCR, storing one row per CDR3 protein. The sample lists 1.5 million to 1.8 million distinct CDR3 sequences, approximately 42% occurring once. Sequencing input: blood. The origin of the receptors is a woman in her late teens or twenties in good health.

V is TRBV11-2 and J is TRBJ2-5; 7 bases are shared with TRBD2. Germline V CDR1 and CDR2: SGHAT, FQNNGV. The J segment lost 11 bases and the V segment lost 4 bases, leaving 13 bases of the junction unmatched. CDR3 size: 14 residues. The CDR3: CASSSSSGNNEQYF. The CDR3 DNA reads as TGTGCCAGCAGCTCCTCTAGCGGAAACAATGAGCAGTACTTC.

This clonotype showed up just a few times. CDR3 in DNA: TGTGCCAGCAGTTCCCACCGACTAGCCAAGAATGAGCAGTTCTTC. Translating it yields CASSSHRLAKNEQFF. V gene TRBV12-3 or TRBV12-4 combines with J gene TRBJ2-1; 7 bases map to TRBD2. Trimming removed 4 bases from V and 7 bases from J; junction bases left unmatched: 10. The CDR3 runs 15 residues.

Ten or more counts support this clonotype. V usage is TRBV7-3 and J usage is TRBJ2-1; TRBD2 matches 12 bases. The trim removed 4 bases at V and 0 bases at J, leaving 13 bases unmatched. The V gene's germline CDR1 is SGHTA and CDR2 FQGTGA. The CDR3 has 20 amino acids. CDR3 region: CASSSRPGLAGHSSYNEQFF. As DNA, the CDR3 is TGTGCCAGCAGCTCCCGGCCGGGACTAGCGGGTCATAGCTCCTACAATGAGCAGTTCTTC. Looking up the rest from reference TRBV7-3 and TRBJ2-1 gives the full variable domain: GAGVSQTPSNKVTEKGKYVELRCDPISGHTALYWYRQSLGQGPEFLIYFQGTGAADDSGLPNDRFFAVRPEGSVSTLKIQRTERGDSAVYLCASSSRPGLAGHSSYNEQFFGPGTRLTVL.

V and J are TRBV5-1 and TRBJ2-3; no definite D call. V was cut by 0 bases and J by 2 bases, with 7 bases left in between. The CDR3 consists of 14 residues. Germline V gives CDR1 SGHRS, CDR2 YFSETQ. The CDR3 DNA is TGCGCCAGCAGCTTGGGATTCTTCACAGATACGCAGTATTTT. This sequence encodes CASSLGFFTDTQYF.

The V gene is TRBV7-9, the J gene TRBJ2-7, with D tentatively TRBD2 (6 bases). Trimming stripped 5 bases from V and 1 base from J, with 15 bases between. The CDR3 runs to 15 residues. Germline V gene data show CDR1 as SEHNR and CDR2 as FQNEAQ (reference sequence). CDR3 DNA sequence: TGTGCCAGCAGCCCAGCGGGCAGTTCGTCCTACGAGCAGTACTTC. It translates to CASSPAGSSSYEQYF.